These 2 T cell receptor beta chains were sequenced from one sample in a study of blood T cell repertoires in COVID-19. This table comes from immunoSEQ multiplex PCR, and its TCRdb copy is limited to in-frame clones, with some not included. The sample lists around 220,000 clones, 84% seen once, with 6.8% in the top ten. The sequencing sample was made of PBMCs or T cells enriched from blood (not recorded which). Every receptor here comes from a woman between 35 and 50 years old who had recovered from COVID-19.

The V gene is TRBV27, the J gene TRBJ2-7; TRBD1 agrees at 7 bases. Germline CDR1 reads MNHEY; CDR2 reads SMNVEV (reference sequence). Trimming at V came to 6 bases and at J to 6 bases, leaving 8 bases not matched to a gene. This CDR3 contains 13 residues. CDR3 region: CASRVTGLGEQYF. The CDR3 nucleotides are TGTGCCAGCAGGGTGACAGGGCTGGGCGAGCAGTACTTC.

This clone is a singleton in its sample. The sample has other DNA sequences that encode this CDR3 too. The chain links TRBV28 to TRBJ1-2; unclear D gene. V gave up 4 bases and J gave up 4 bases, with 7 bases separating them. This CDR3 is built from 12 residues. Germline CDR1 and CDR2: MDHEN and SYDVKM. CDR3 in DNA: TGTGCCAGCAGTTCTGGCCGCTATGGCTACACCTTC. It specifies CASSSGRYGYTF.